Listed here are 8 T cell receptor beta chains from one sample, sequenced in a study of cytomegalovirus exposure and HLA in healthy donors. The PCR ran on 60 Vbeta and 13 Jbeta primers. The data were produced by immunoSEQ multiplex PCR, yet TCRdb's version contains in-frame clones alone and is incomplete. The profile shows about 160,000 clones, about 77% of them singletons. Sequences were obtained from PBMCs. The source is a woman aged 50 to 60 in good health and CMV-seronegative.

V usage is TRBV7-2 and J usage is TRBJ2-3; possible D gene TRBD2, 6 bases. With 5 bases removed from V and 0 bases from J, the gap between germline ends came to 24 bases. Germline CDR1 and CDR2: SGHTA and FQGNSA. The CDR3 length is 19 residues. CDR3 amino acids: CASSPGTVWGKPSTDTQYF. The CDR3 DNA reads TGTGCCAGCAGCCCCGGGACTGTGTGGGGGAAACCCAGCACAGATACGCAGTATTTT.

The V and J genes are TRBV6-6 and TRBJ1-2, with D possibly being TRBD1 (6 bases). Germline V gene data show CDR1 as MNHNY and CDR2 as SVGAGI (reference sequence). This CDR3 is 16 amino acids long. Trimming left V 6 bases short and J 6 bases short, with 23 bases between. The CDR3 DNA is TGTGCCAGCAGCCCCCTTCCCGCCAGGGGAGTGGATGGCTACACCTTC. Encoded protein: CASSPLPARGVDGYTF.

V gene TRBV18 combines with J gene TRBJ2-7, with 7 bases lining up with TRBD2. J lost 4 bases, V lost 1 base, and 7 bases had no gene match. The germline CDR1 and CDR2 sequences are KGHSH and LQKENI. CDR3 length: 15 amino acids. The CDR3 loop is CASSPRVAGFYEQYF. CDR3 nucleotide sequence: TGTGCCAGCTCACCACGGGTAGCGGGCTTTTACGAGCAGTACTTC. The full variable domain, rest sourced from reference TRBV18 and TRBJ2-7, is NAGVMQNPRHLVRRRGQEARLRCSPMKGHSHVYWYRQLPEEGLKFMVYLQKENIIDESGMPKERFSAEFPKEGPSILRIQQVVRGDSAAYFCASSPRVAGFYEQYFGPGTRLTVT.

The CDR3 sequence is CASSLGGVYTGELFF. The CDR3 DNA sequence: TGTGCCAGCAGTTTAGGGGGGGTATACACCGGGGAGCTGTTTTTT. This sequence joins TRBV27 and TRBJ2-2, with 7 bases lining up with TRBD2. Trimming at V came to 2 bases and at J to 3 bases, leaving 3 bases not matched to a gene. Germline lookup yields CDR1 MNHEY and CDR2 SMNVEV (reference sequence). The CDR3 has 15 amino acids.

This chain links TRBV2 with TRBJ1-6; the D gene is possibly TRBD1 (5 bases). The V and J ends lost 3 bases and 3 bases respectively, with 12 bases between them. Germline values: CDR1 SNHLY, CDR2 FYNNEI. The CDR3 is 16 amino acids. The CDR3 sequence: CASSDRQGFYNSPLHF. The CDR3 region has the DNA TGTGCCAGCAGTGATCGGCAGGGTTTCTATAATTCACCCCTCCACTTT.

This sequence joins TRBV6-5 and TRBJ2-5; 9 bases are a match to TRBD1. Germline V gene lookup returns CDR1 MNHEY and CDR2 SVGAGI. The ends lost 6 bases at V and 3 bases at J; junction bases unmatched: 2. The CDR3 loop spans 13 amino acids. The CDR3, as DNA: TGTGCCAGCAGAGGGACAGGGAAAGAGACCCAGTACTTC. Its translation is CASRGTGKETQYF.

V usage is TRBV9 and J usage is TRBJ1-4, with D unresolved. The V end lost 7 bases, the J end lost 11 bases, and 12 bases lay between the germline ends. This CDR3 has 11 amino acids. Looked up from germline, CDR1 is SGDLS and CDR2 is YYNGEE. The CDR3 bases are TGTGCCAGCCACATCCCGCGGAAACTGTTTTTT. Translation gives CASHIPRKLFF. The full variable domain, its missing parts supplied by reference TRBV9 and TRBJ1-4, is DSGVTQTPKHLITATGQRVTLRCSPRSGDLSVYWYQQSLDQGLQFLIQYYNGEERAKGNILERFSAQQFPDLHSELNLSSLELGDSALYFCASHIPRKLFFGSGTQLSVL.

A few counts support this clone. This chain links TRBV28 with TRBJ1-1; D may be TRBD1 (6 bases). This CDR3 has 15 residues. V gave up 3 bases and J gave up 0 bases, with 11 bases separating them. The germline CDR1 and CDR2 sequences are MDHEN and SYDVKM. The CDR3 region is CASSFRGTLNTEAFF. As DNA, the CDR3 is TGTGCCAGCAGTTTCCGTGGGACACTGAACACTGAAGCTTTCTTT.